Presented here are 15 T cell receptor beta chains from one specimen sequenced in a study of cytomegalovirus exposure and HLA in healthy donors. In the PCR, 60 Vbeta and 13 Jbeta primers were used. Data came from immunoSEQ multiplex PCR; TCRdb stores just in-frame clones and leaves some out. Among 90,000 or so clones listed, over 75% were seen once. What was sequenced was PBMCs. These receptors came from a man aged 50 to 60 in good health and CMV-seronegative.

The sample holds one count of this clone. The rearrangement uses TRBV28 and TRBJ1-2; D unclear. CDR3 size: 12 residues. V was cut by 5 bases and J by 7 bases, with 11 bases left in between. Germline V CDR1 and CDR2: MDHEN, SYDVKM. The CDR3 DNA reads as TGTGCCAGCAGTCCCACAGTCACTGGCTACACCTTC. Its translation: CASSPTVTGYTF.

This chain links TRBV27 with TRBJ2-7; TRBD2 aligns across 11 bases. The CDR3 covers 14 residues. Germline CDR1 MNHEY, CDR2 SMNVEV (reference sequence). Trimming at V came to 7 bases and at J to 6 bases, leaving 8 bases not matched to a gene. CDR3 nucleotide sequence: TGTGCCAGCAACCCAAGACTAGCGGGAAGCGAGCAGTACTTC. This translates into CASNPRLAGSEQYF.

The CDR3 sequence is CASSLYWEAFF. The CDR3 bases are TGTGCCAGCAGCCTCTATTGGGAAGCTTTCTTT. The chain recombines TRBV6-1 with TRBJ1-1; no reliable D call. V was clipped by 6 bases and J by 8 bases, with 10 bases between them. This CDR3 is 11 amino acids long. The germline CDR1 and CDR2 sequences are MNHNS and SASEGT.

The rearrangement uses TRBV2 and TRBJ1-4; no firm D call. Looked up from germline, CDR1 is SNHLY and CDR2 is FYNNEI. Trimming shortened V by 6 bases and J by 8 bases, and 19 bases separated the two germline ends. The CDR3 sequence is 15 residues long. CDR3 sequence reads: CASSTQNRQGEKLFF. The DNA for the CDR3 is TGTGCCAGCAGCACCCAAAACCGACAAGGAGAAAAACTGTTTTTT.

CDR3 region: CASRPLGTGGNYGYTF. In DNA, the CDR3 is TGTGCCAGCAGACCCCTGGGGACAGGCGGTAACTATGGCTACACCTTC. The chain has TRBV27 and TRBJ1-2, with 8 bases that match TRBD1. CDR1 and CDR2 from the germline V gene are MNHEY and SMNVEV (reference sequence). This CDR3 is built from 16 residues. Germline trimming cut 6 bases from V and 1 base from J; bases unmatched to any gene: 10.

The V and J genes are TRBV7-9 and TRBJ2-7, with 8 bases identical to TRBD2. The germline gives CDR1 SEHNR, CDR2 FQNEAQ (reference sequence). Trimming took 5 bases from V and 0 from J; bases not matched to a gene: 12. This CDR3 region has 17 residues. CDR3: CASSPFGGRSPSYEQYF. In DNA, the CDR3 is TGTGCCAGCAGCCCATTCGGCGGGAGGTCCCCCTCCTACGAGCAGTACTTC.

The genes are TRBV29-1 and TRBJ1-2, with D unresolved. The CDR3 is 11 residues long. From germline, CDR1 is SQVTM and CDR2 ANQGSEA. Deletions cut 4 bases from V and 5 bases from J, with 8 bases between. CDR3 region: CSVGEGYGYTF. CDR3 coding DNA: TGCAGCGTTGGGGAGGGTTATGGCTACACCTTC.

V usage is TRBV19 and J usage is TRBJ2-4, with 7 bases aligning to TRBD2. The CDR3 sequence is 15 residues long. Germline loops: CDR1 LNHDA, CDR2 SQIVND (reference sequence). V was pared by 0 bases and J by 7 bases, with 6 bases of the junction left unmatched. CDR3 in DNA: TGTGCCAGTAGTATAGACTCGTGGGGGGGGAACATTCAGTACTTC. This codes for CASSIDSWGGNIQYF.

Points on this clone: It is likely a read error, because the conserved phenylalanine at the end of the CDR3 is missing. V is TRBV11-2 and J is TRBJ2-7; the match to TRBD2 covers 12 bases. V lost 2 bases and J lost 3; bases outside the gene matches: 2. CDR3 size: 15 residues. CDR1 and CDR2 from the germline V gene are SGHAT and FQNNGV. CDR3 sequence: CASSLLTSGSYEQYL. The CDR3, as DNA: TGTGCCAGCAGCTTATTGACTAGCGGGAGCTACGAGCAGTACCTC.

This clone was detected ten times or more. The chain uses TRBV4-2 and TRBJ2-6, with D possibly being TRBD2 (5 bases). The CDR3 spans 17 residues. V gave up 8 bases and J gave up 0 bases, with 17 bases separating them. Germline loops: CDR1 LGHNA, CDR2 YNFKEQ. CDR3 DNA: TGTGCCAGCCGTCCTCGAGGTGGGAGCTCTGGGGCCAACGTCCTGACTTTC. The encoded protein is CASRPRGGSSGANVLTF.

CDR3 DNA sequence: TGTGCCAGCAGTCTTCAGGGGGGACAGGGGGACAAACTGTTTTTT. It is translated as CASSLQGGQGDKLFF. The chain recombines TRBV6-1 with TRBJ1-4, with 11 nucleotides matching TRBD1. The CDR3 runs 15 residues. Germline lookup yields CDR1 MNHNS and CDR2 SASEGT. V lost 5 bases and J lost 11; bases outside the gene matches: 10.

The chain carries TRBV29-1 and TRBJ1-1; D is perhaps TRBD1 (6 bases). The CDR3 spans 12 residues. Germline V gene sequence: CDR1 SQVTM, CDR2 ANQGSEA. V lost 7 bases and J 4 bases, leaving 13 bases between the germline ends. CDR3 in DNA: TGCAGCGCTGGGGAAGGGGGCACTGAAGCTTTCTTT. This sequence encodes CSAGEGGTEAFF.

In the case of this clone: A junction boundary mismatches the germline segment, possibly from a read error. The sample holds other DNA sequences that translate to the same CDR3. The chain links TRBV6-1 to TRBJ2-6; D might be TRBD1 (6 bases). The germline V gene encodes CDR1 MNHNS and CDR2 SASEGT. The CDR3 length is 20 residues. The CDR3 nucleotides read TGTGCCAGCAGTGAAGGCCTCAAATGGGCAGGGGTCTCTGGGGCCAACGTTCTGACTTTC. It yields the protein CASSEGLKWAGVSGANVLTF.

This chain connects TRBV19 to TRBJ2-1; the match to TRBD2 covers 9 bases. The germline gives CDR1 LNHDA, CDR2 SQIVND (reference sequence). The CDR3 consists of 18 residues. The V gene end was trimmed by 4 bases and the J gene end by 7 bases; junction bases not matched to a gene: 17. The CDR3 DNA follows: TGTGCCAGTAGTACTTCCCCTGGGGCGGGAGGGCCGGGGAATGAGCAGTTCTTC. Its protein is CASSTSPGAGGPGNEQFF.

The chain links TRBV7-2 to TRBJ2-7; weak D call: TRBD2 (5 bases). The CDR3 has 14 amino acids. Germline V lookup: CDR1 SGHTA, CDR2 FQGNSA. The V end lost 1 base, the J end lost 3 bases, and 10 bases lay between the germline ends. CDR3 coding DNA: TGTGCCAGCAGCTTAGAAGAGGGCGGCTACGAGCAGTACTTC. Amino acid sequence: CASSLEEGGYEQYF.